The entry below describes one T cell receptor (beta chain). This sample was included in a study of control samples from healthy donors and cancer patients. V lost 4 bases and J 4 bases, leaving 8 bases between the germline ends. The CDR3 runs 13 residues. Profiling relied on immunoSEQ multiplex PCR, and the TCRdb table lists in-frame clones only, not all of them. The sample has about 68,000 clones, 75% to 85% seen once; the top ten hold around 16%. The sequenced sample was blood. The clonotype was recovered from a man in his sixties in good health. This chain joins TRBV12-3 or TRBV12-4 and TRBJ1-5, with no clear D. CDR3 region: CASSSSYNQPQHF. The CDR3, as DNA: TGTGCCAGCAGTTCGTCCTATAATCAGCCCCAGCATTTT.